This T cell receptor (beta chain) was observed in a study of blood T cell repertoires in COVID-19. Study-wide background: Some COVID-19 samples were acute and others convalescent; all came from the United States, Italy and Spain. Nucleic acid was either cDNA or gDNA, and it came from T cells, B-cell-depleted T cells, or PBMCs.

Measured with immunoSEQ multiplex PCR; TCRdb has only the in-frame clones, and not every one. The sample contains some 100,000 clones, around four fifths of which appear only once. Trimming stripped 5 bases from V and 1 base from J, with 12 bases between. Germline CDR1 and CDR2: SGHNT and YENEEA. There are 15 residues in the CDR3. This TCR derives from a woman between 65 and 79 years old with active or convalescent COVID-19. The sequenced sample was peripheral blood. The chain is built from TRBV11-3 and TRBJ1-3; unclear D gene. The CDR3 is CASSREGSSGNTIYF. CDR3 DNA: TGTGCCAGCAGCCGGGAAGGTAGTTCTGGAAACACCATATATTTT.